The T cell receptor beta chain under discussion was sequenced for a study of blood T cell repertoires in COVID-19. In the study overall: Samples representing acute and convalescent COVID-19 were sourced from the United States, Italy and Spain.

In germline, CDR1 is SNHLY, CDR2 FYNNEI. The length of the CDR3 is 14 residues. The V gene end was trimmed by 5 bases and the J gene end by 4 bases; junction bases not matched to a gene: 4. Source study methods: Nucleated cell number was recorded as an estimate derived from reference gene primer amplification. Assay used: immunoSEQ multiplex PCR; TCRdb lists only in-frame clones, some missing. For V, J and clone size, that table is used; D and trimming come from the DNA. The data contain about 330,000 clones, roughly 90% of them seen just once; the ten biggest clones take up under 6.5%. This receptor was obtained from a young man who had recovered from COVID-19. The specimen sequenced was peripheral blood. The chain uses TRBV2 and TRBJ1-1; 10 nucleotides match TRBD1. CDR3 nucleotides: TGTGCCAGCAGTTTTAGGGACAGGGGCACTGAAGCTTTCTTT. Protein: CASSFRDRGTEAFF.